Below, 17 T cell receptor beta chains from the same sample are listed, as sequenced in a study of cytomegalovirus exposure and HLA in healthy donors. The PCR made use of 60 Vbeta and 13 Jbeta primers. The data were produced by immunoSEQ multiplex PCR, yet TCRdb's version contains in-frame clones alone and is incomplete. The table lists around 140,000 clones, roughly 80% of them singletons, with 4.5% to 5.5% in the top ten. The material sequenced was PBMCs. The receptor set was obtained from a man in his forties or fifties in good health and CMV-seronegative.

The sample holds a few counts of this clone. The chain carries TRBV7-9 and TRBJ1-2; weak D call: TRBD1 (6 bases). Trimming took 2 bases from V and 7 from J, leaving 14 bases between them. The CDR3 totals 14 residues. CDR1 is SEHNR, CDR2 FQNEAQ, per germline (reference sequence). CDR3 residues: CASSLTGGLVGYTF. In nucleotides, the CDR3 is TGTGCCAGCAGCTTAACCGGGGGGCTAGTTGGCTACACCTTC.

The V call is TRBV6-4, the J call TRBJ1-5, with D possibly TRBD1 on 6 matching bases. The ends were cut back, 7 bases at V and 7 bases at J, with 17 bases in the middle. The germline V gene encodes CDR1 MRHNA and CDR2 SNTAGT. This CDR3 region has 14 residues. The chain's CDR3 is CASNQTGMGQPQHF. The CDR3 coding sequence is TGTGCCAGCAACCAAACAGGGATGGGACAGCCCCAGCATTTT.

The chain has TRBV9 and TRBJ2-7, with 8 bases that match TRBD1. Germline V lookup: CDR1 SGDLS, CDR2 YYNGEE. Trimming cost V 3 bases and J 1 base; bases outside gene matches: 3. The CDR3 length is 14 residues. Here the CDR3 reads CASSGRTGSYEQYF. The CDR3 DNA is TGTGCCAGCAGCGGGCGGACAGGGTCCTACGAGCAGTACTTC. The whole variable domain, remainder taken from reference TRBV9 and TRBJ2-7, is DSGVTQTPKHLITATGQRVTLRCSPRSGDLSVYWYQQSLDQGLQFLIQYYNGEERAKGNILERFSAQQFPDLHSELNLSSLELGDSALYFCASSGRTGSYEQYFGPGTRLTVT.

The CDR3 DNA reads as TGTGCCAGCAGCTCCCGGGGGGAGGGGGACTACGAGCAGTACTTC. Translation gives CASSSRGEGDYEQYF. J is TRBJ2-7 and V is TRBV7-9; D possibly corresponds to TRBD2 (7 bases). The CDR3 consists of 15 residues. Trimming took 4 bases from V and 3 from J, leaving 16 bases between them. Germline CDR1 reads SEHNR; CDR2 reads FQNEAQ (reference sequence).

The CDR3 region is CASSLEGTQNVLTF. The CDR3, as DNA: TGTGCCAGCAGCCTGGAAGGGACTCAGAACGTCCTGACTTTC. The rearrangement links TRBV5-5 to TRBJ2-6; D is possibly TRBD2 (6 bases). Between the trimmed V and J ends, which lost 4 bases and 10 bases, there was a span of 15 bases. The germline CDR1 and CDR2 sequences are SGHKS and YYEKEE (reference sequence). The length of the CDR3 is 14 residues.

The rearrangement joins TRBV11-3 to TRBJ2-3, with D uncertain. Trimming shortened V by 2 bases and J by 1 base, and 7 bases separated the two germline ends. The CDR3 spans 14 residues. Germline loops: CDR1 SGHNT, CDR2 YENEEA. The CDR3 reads CASSLNARTDTQYF. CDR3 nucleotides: TGTGCCAGCAGCTTAAACGCGCGCACAGATACGCAGTATTTT.

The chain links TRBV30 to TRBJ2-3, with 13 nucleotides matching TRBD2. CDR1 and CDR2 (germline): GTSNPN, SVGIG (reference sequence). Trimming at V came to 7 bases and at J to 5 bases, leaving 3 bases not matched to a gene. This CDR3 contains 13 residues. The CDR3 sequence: CALLAGGKDTQYF. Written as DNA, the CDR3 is TGTGCCTTACTAGCGGGGGGGAAAGATACGCAGTATTTT.

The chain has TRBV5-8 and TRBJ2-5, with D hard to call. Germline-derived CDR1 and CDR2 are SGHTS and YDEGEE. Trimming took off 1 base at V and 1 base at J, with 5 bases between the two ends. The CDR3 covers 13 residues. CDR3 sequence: CASSLRLQETQYF. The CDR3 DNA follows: TGTGCCAGCAGCTTGAGACTCCAAGAGACCCAGTACTTC.

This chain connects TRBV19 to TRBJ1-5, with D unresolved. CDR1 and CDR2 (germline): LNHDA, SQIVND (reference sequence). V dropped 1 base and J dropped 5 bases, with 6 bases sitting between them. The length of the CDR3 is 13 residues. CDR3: CASSIGQYQPQHF. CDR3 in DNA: TGTGCCAGTAGTATAGGGCAGTATCAGCCCCAGCATTTT.

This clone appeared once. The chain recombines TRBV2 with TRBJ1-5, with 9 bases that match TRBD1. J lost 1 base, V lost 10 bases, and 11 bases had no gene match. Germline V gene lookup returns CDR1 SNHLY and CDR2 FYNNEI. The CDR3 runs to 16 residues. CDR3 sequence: CATSRDRVGSNQPQHF. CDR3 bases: TGTGCCACCTCGAGGGACAGGGTAGGAAGCAATCAGCCCCAGCATTTT.

The CDR3 region has the DNA TGTGCCAGCCACCTCGACAATTTTGGCAATCAGCCCCAGCATTTT. This encodes CASHLDNFGNQPQHF. The genes are TRBV9 and TRBJ1-5; D gene unclear. Germline CDR1 and CDR2: SGDLS and YYNGEE. The CDR3 is made up of 15 amino acids. Trimming removed 7 bases at V and 2 bases at J, with 16 bases between.

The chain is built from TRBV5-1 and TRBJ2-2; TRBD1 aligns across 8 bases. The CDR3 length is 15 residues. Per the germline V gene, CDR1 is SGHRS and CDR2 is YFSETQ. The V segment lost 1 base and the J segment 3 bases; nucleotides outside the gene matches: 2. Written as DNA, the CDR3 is TGCGCCAGCAGCTTGATGGACAGGGACACCGGGGAGCTGTTTTTT. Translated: CASSLMDRDTGELFF.

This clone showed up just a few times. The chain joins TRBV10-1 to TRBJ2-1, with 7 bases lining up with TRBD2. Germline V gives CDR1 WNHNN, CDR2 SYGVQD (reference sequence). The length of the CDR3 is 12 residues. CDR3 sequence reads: CARRGVSNEQFF. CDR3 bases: TGCGCTCGACGGGGGGTAAGCAATGAGCAGTTCTTC.

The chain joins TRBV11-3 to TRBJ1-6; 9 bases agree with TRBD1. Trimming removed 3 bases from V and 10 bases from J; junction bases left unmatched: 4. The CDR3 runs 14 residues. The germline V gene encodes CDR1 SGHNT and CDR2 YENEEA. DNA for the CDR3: TGTGCCAGCAGCTTCGGGACAGGGAACTCACCCCTCCACTTT. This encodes CASSFGTGNSPLHF.

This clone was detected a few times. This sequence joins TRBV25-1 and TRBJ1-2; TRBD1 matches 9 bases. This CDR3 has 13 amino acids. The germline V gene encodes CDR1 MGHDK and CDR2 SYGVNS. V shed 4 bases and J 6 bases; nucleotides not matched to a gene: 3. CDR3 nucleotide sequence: TGTGCCAGCAGTGGTACAGGGGGCGATGGCTACACCTTC. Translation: CASSGTGGDGYTF.

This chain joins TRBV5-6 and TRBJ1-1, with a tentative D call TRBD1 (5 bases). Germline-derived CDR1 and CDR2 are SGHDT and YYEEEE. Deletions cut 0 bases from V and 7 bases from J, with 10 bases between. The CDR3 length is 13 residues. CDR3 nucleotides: TGTGCCAGCAGCTTGGTAAGGGGAAATGAAGCTTTCTTT. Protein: CASSLVRGNEAFF. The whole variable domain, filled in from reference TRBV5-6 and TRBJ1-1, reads DAGVTQSPTHLIKTRGQQVTLRCSPKSGHDTVSWYQQALGQGPQFIFQYYEEEERQRGNFPDRFSGHQFPNYSSELNVNALLLGDSALYLCASSLVRGNEAFFGQGTRLTVV.

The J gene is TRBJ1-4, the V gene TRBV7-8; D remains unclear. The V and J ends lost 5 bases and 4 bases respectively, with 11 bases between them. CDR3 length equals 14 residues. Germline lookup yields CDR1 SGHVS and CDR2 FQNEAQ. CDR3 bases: TGTGCCAGCAGCCGAAGTGGGAGTAATGAAAAACTGTTTTTT. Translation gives CASSRSGSNEKLFF.